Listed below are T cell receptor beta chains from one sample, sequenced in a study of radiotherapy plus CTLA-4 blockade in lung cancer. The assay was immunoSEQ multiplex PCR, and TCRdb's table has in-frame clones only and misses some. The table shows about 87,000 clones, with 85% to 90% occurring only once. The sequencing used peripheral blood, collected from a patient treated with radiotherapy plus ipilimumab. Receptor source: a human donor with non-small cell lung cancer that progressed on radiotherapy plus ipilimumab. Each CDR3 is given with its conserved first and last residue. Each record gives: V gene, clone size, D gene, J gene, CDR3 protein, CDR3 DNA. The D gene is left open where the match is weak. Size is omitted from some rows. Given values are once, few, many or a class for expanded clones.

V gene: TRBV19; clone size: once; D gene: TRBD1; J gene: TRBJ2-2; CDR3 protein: CASSTGGATGELFF; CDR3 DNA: TGTGCCAGTAGCACAGGGGGCGCGACCGGGGAGCTGTTTTTT
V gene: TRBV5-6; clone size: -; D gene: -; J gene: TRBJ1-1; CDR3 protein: CASSFLGVNTEAFF; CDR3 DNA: TGTGCCAGCAGCTTCCTAGGGGTGAACACTGAAGCTTTCTTT
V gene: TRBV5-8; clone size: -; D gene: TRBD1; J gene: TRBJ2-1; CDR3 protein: CASSWGTGANEQFF; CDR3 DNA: TGTGCCAGCAGCTGGGGGACAGGGGCCAATGAGCAGTTCTTC
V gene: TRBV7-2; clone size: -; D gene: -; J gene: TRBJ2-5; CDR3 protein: CASSVGTLPRETQYF; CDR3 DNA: TGTGCCAGCAGCGTCGGGACACTCCCTCGAGAGACCCAGTACTTC
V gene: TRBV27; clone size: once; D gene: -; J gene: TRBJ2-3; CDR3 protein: CASSLWMSTDTQYF; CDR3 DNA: TGTGCCAGCAGTTTATGGATGAGCACAGATACGCAGTATTTT
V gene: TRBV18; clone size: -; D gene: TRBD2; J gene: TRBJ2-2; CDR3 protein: CASSPTRGGVGELFF; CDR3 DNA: TGTGCCAGCTCACCAACACGGGGGGGCGTCGGGGAGCTGTTTTTT
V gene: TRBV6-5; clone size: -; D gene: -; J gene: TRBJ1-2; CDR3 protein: CASSSQGHYGYTF; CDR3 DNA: TGTGCCAGCAGTTCCCAGGGGCACTATGGCTACACCTTC
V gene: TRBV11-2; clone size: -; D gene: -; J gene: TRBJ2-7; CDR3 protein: CASSPTGVRQYF; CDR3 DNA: TGTGCCAGCAGTCCTACGGGAGTTCGGCAGTACTTC
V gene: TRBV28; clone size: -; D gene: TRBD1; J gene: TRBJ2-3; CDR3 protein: CASSYADFDRGVYF; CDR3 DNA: TGTGCCAGCAGCTATGCCGATTTTGACAGGGGTGTGTATTTT
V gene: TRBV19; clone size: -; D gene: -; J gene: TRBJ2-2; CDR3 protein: CASSIVGKNTGELFF; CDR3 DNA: TGTGCCAGTAGTATAGTGGGCAAGAACACCGGGGAGCTGTTTTTT
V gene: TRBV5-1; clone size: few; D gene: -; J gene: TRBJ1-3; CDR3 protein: CASSLGEQLLRNTIYF; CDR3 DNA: TGCGCCAGCAGCTTGGGGGAGCAGCTTCTCCGGAACACCATATATTTT
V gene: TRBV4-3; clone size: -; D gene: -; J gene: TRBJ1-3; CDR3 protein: CASSQQGFTSGNTIYF; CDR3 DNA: TGCGCCAGCAGCCAACAGGGCTTTACCTCTGGAAACACCATATATTTT
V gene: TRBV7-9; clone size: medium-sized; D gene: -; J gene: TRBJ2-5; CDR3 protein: CASSFGSGTKTPAYF; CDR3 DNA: -
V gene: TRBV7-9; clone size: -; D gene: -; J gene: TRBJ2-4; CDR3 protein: CASSLNGWGDSKNIQYF; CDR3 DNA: TGTGCCAGCAGCTTAAACGGCTGGGGCGACAGTAAAAACATTCAGTACTTC
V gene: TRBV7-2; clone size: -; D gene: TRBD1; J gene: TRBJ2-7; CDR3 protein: CASSYPGQGKYKQYF; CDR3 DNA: TGTGCCAGCAGCTACCCGGGACAGGGTAAATACAAGCAGTACTTC
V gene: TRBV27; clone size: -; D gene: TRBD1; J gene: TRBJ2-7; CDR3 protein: CASSLMDRGPYEQYF; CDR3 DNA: TGTGCCAGCAGTTTAATGGACAGGGGGCCCTACGAGCAGTACTTC
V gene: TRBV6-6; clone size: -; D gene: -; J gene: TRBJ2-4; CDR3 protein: CATTLGGGKNIQYF; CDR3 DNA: TGTGCCACCACATTGGGGGGCGGCAAAAACATTCAGTACTTC
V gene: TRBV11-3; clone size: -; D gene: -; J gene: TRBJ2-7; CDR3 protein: CASSPEAAYEQYF; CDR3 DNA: TGTGCCAGCAGCCCCGAGGCAGCCTACGAGCAGTACTTC
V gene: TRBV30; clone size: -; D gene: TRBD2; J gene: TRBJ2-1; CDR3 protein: CAWSALLAGVDEQFF; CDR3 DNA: TGTGCCTGGAGTGCCTTACTAGCGGGAGTGGATGAGCAGTTCTTC
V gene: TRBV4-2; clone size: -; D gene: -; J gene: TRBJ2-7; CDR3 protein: CASSQEKSTYEQYF; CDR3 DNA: TGTGCCAGCAGCCAAGAAAAGTCCACCTACGAGCAGTACTTC
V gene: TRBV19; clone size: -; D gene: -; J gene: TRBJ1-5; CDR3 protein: CASSGGQPQHF; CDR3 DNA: TGTGCCAGTAGTGGGGGTCAGCCCCAGCATTTT
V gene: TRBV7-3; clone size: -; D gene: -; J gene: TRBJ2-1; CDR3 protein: CASSLISDSLNNEQFF; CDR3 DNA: TGTGCCAGCAGCTTAATTAGTGACAGTCTTAACAATGAGCAGTTCTTC
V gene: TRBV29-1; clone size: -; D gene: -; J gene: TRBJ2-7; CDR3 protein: CSVVADRTFAYEQYF; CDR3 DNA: TGCAGCGTTGTAGCGGACAGAACCTTTGCCTACGAGCAGTACTTC
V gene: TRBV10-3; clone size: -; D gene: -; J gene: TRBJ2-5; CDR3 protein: CAIGLGDGKETQYF; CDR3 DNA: TGTGCCATCGGTCTGGGAGACGGGAAAGAGACCCAGTACTTC
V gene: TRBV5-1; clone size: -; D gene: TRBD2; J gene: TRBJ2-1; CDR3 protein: CASGLAGVNEQFF; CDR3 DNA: TGCGCCAGTGGTCTAGCGGGAGTCAATGAGCAGTTCTTC
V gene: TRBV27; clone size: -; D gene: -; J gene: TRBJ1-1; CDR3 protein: CASSPQGLYTEAFF; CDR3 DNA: TGTGCCAGCAGTCCACAGGGTTTGTACACTGAAGCTTTCTTT
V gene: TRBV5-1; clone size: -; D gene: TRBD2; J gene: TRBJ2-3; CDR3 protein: CAGSLGGSGGATDTQYF; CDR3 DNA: TGCGCCGGCAGCTTGGGAGGTAGCGGGGGGGCCACAGATACGCAGTATTTT
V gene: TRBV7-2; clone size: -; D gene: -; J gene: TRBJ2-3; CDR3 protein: CASSLRTDTQYF; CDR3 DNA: TGTGCCAGCAGCCTTCGCACAGATACGCAGTATTTT
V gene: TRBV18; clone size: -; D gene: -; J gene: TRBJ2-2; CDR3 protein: CASSPKRATGELFF; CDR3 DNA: TGTGCCAGCTCACCAAAGAGGGCGACCGGGGAGCTGTTTTTT
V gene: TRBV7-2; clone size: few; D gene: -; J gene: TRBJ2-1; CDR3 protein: CASSFRQSAYNEQFF; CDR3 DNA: TGTGCCAGCAGCTTCCGACAGAGCGCCTACAATGAGCAGTTCTTC
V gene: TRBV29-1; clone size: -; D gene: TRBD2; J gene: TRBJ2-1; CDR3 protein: CSVVPSGSSEQFF; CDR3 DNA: TGCAGCGTTGTTCCTAGCGGGAGTTCTGAGCAGTTCTTC
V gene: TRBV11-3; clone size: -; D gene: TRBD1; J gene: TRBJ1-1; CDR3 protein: CASSSPGQGRGAEAFF; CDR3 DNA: TGTGCCAGCAGCTCCCCAGGACAGGGAAGGGGCGCTGAAGCTTTCTTT